Listed below are T cell receptor beta chains from one sample, sequenced in a study of T cell repertoires in cytomegalovirus infection. For these TCRs, the target antigens are not known. TCRdb recomputed calls from the reads with MiXCR, one row per CDR3 protein. The table includes 60,000 to 75,000 distinct CDR3 sequences, roughly 20% detected once. Sequenced input: PBMCs, sequenced either directly or after in vitro stimulation (not recorded which). These receptors all come from a human donor in good health (CMV status not recorded). Some clones in this sample may be carry-over from other donors' samples. The CDR3 runs from the conserved cysteine through the conserved F or W. Each record gives: V gene, D gene, J gene, clone size, CDR3 length, CDR3 DNA, CDR3 protein. A D gene is named only where the DNA matches it firmly. Size is omitted from some rows. Given values are once, few, many or a class for expanded clones.

TRBV5-4	NA	TRBJ2-3	NA	16	TGTGCCAGCAGCTTTTATAAGGGACCTAGCACAGATACGCAGTATTTT	CASSFYKGPSTDTQYF
TRBV19	TRBD1	TRBJ1-3	NA	16	TGTGCCAGTAGTATCTATCAGGGGGCGAGAGGAAACACCATATATTTT	CASSIYQGARGNTIYF
TRBV7-2	NA	TRBJ1-4	many	15	TGTGCCAGCAGCCGAGGACAAGGCATTAATGAAAAACTGTTTTTT	CASSRGQGINEKLFF
TRBV11-3	TRBD1	TRBJ1-2	few	15	TGTGCCAGCAGCGCCGGGACAGCGTTTAACTATGGCTACACCTTC	CASSAGTAFNYGYTF
TRBV7-8	TRBD2	TRBJ2-1	many	18	TGTGCCAGCAGCTTAGTATCCCGCACTAGCGGTCTATACAATGAGCAGTTCTTC	CASSLVSRTSGLYNEQFF
TRBV12-3/TRBV12-4	TRBD2	TRBJ2-2	few	15	TGTGCCAGTAAGGTGGCTAGCGGGAGGGCCGGGGAGCTGTTTTTT	CASKVASGRAGELFF
TRBV20-1	TRBD1	TRBJ1-5	NA	12	TGCAGTTTCCAGGGGGGGGAGCAGCCCCAGCATTTT	CSFQGGEQPQHF
TRBV4-1	NA	TRBJ1-3	NA	12	TGCGCCAGCAGCGGGATCGAAAACACCATATATTTT	CASSGIENTIYF
TRBV3-1	TRBD1	TRBJ1-1	few	15	TGTGCCAGCAGCCGACCGGACAGGGGGAACACTGAAGCTTTCTTT	CASSRPDRGNTEAFF
TRBV20-1	NA	TRBJ1-1	few	15	TGCAGTGCTAGAGGTCGGGGCAGGATGAACACTGAAGCTTTCTTT	CSARGRGRMNTEAFF
TRBV29-1	TRBD1	TRBJ1-1	NA	12	TGCAGCGTTGCTGGACAGGGATCCGAGGATTTCTTT	CSVAGQGSEDFF
TRBV11-2	NA	TRBJ2-3	NA	13	TGTGCCAGCAGCTTGCGGCCGGCAGATACGCAGTATTTT	CASSLRPADTQYF
TRBV5-6	TRBD2	TRBJ2-1	few	16	TGTGCCAGCAGCTCTCAATTTAGCGGGAGGGCCGGCGAGCAGTTCTTC	CASSSQFSGRAGEQFF
TRBV6-2/TRBV6-3	NA	TRBJ2-1	NA	15	TGTGCCAGCAGTTATCGATTGGACGGACACAATGAGCAGTTCTTC	CASSYRLDGHNEQFF
TRBV19	NA	TRBJ2-5	NA	12	TGTGCCAGTAGTAATGAAGGGGAGACCCAGTACTTC	CASSNEGETQYF
TRBV7-2	NA	TRBJ1-1	many	14	TGTGCCAGCAGCTTAGTTATGGGGGGGCATGAAGCTTTCTTT	CASSLVMGGHEAFF
TRBV28	TRBD1	TRBJ1-1	few	16	TGTGCCAGCAGTCCCTCTCTAGGGACAGGGTACTCTGAAGCTTTCTTT	CASSPSLGTGYSEAFF
TRBV24-1	TRBD1	TRBJ1-1	NA	13	TGTGCCACCAAGGCAGGGGGGAACACTGAAGCTTTCTTT	CATKAGGNTEAFF
TRBV19	NA	TRBJ1-1	NA	14	TGTGCCAGTAGTCCTGCCTGGGGGTTCGCTGAAGCTTTCTTT	CASSPAWGFAEAFF
TRBV27	NA	TRBJ2-3	NA	13	TGTGCCAGCAATAACCGCCGCACAGATACGCAGTATTTT	CASNNRRTDTQYF
TRBV12-3/TRBV12-4	NA	TRBJ2-5	NA	14	TGTGCCAGCCGGTCCGGGACCTTAGAGGAGACCCAGTACTTC	CASRSGTLEETQYF
TRBV15	TRBD1	TRBJ1-4	once	16	TGTGCCACCAGCAGAGCAGAAAGAAGGACAGGGAGGGAACTGTTTTTT	CATSRAERRTGRELFF
TRBV7-2	TRBD2	TRBJ2-3	NA	15	TGTGCCAGCAGCTTAGAACTAGCGGGAGGAGATACGCAGTATTTT	CASSLELAGGDTQYF
TRBV7-2	TRBD2	TRBJ2-5	many	19	TGTGCCAGCAGCTTAAGAGGGACTAGCGGGAGGGCCATGACGCAGACCCAGTACTTC	CASSLRGTSGRAMTQTQYF
TRBV5-6	NA	TRBJ2-2	NA	14	TGTGCCAGTTACCCGGTAGGGAGGACCGGGGAGCTGTTTTTT	CASYPVGRTGELFF
TRBV4-3	NA	TRBJ1-3	many	17	TGCGCCAGCAGCCAAGACAACGCAGGGACCTCTGGAAACACCATATATTTT	CASSQDNAGTSGNTIYF
TRBV19	NA	TRBJ2-3	few	13	TGTGCCAGTATGGGGCCCGAAACAGATACGCAGTATTTT	CASMGPETDTQYF
TRBV7-2	NA	TRBJ2-7	few	14	TGTGCCAGCAGCTTAGAACGGGGTCTCTACGAGCAGTACTTC	CASSLERGLYEQYF
TRBV19	NA	TRBJ2-4	NA	15	TGTGCCAGTAGTCCCCTTTTGAGGGCCAAAAACATTCAGTACTTC	CASSPLLRAKNIQYF
TRBV2	NA	TRBJ2-6	NA	19	TGTGCCAGCAGTGAAGCACCGCGGGGCGGATTCTCTGGGGCCAACGTCCTGACTTTC	CASSEAPRGGFSGANVLTF
TRBV12-3/TRBV12-4	NA	TRBJ2-5	NA	13	TGTTCCAGCCGGCCCGACAACCAAGAGACCCAGTACTTC	CSSRPDNQETQYF
TRBV20-1	NA	TRBJ1-4	NA	13	TGCAGTGCTTCAAGGGGGGCCGATGAAAAACTGTTTTTT	CSASRGADEKLFF
TRBV7-9	NA	TRBJ1-2	few	14	TGTGCCAGCAGCCCGCGCCGGGACTCGGATGGCTACACCTTC	CASSPRRDSDGYTF
TRBV5-4	TRBD2	TRBJ2-1	NA	14	TGTGCCAGCAGCTTGATGGGAGGGCGAAATGAGCAGTTCTTC	CASSLMGGRNEQFF
TRBV10-3	NA	TRBJ1-3	NA	14	TGTGCCATCATGGGGAGCGACTCTGGAAACACCATATATTTT	CAIMGSDSGNTIYF
TRBV6-5	TRBD1	TRBJ1-2	many	14	TGTGCCAGCAGTTACCAGGGGGGCTCAGATGGCTACACCTTC	CASSYQGGSDGYTF
TRBV7-8	NA	TRBJ2-5	many	13	TGTGCCAGCAGCATATTAGTGGAGGAGACCCAGTACTTC	CASSILVEETQYF
TRBV7-7	TRBD2	TRBJ2-1	NA	14	TGTGCCAGCAGCGTGGGACTAGCGGGAGAAGAGCAGTTCTTC	CASSVGLAGEEQFF
TRBV7-9	NA	TRBJ2-2	NA	15	TGTGCCAGCAGCTTCGAAAACCTAGTCACCGGGGAGCTGTTTTTT	CASSFENLVTGELFF
TRBV19	NA	TRBJ1-2	NA	14	TGTGCCAGTATTACGCAAGGGCGTGTGGATGGCTACACCTTC	CASITQGRVDGYTF
TRBV19	TRBD2	TRBJ2-3	NA	15	TGTGCCAGTAGTATTTCGACACTAGCGGGAGTAACGCAGTATTTT	CASSISTLAGVTQYF
TRBV4-3	NA	TRBJ2-5	many	16	TGCGCCAGCAGCCGAGGAGGAGGGGGGGGTCCAGAGACCCAGTACTTC	CASSRGGGGGPETQYF
TRBV7-2	NA	TRBJ2-1	NA	16	TGTGCCAGCAGGTACCGGGGCCCTAGCTCCTACAATGAGCAGTTCTTC	CASRYRGPSSYNEQFF
TRBV28	TRBD1	TRBJ1-1	NA	16	TGTGCCAGCACTTGGGGGACAGCCATCCTGAACACTGAAGCTTTCTTT	CASTWGTAILNTEAFF
TRBV12-3/TRBV12-4	NA	TRBJ1-6	few	14	TGTGCCAGCAGTTTACAGGGAGGCGGTTCACCCCTCCACTTT	CASSLQGGGSPLHF
TRBV28	NA	TRBJ1-6	few	17	TGTGCCAGCAGTTTACGAGGCAGGGGCTCCTATAATTCACCCCTCCACTTT	CASSLRGRGSYNSPLHF
TRBV7-3	NA	TRBJ2-7	many	12	TGTGCCAGCAGCTCTCAGGGGGGCGAGCAGTACTTC	CASSSQGGEQYF
TRBV19	TRBD2	TRBJ2-1	few	14	TGTGCCAGCCGGAGTGGGAGGGCCTACAATGAGCAGTTCTTC	CASRSGRAYNEQFF
TRBV7-2	NA	TRBJ2-2	few	16	TGTGCCAGCAGCCCTCAGGCAGGGGCTGGAACCGGGGAGCTGTTTTTT	CASSPQAGAGTGELFF
TRBV7-2	NA	TRBJ1-5	few	14	TGTGCCAGCAGCTTCTCCAGGGGTAGTCAGCCCCAGCATTTT	CASSFSRGSQPQHF
TRBV29-1	NA	TRBJ2-3	NA	14	TGCAGCGTCCAGTTAGACACATTCACAGATACGCAGTATTTT	CSVQLDTFTDTQYF
TRBV12-3/TRBV12-4	NA	TRBJ1-2	NA	12	TGTGCCAGCAGTTTTGGGACTTTTGGCTACACCTTC	CASSFGTFGYTF
TRBV7-2	TRBD1	TRBJ2-7	many	14	TGTGCCAGCAGCACCGGACAGGGGGCCTACGAGCAGTACTTC	CASSTGQGAYEQYF
TRBV5-1	NA	TRBJ1-2	NA	15	TGCGCCAGCAGCTTGGATCCGGGACAACCGTATGGCTACACCTTC	CASSLDPGQPYGYTF
TRBV4-1	TRBD1	TRBJ1-5	NA	15	TGCGCCAGCAGCCAGTACGGGACAGCCGATCAGCCCCAGCATTTT	CASSQYGTADQPQHF
TRBV28	NA	TRBJ2-5	NA	13	TGTGCCAGCAGTTTTGGACGGCAAGAGACCCAGTACTTC	CASSFGRQETQYF
TRBV7-2	NA	TRBJ2-5	NA	13	TGTGCCAGCAGCTTTGCCGGACAAGAGACCCAGTACTTC	CASSFAGQETQYF